These T cell receptor beta chains were read from a single sample in a study of cytomegalovirus exposure and HLA in healthy donors. Sequenced by immunoSEQ multiplex PCR; TCRdb stores in-frame clones only, minus some. The sample lists around 140,000 clones; about 80% were seen once. The sequenced sample was PBMCs. These receptors originate from a young man in good health and CMV-seropositive. Each CDR3 is given with its conserved first and last residue. Fields, in order: V gene, D gene, J gene, clone size, CDR3 DNA, CDR3 protein. D genes are given only for firm matches. Rows give clone size only sometimes, using once, few, many, or a class for an expanded clone.

TRBV6-6,NA,TRBJ2-5,NA,TGTGCCAGCAGTTCTCAGGGGGGAACGTACCAAGAGACCCAGTACTTC,CASSSQGGTYQETQYF
TRBV5-6,TRBD1,TRBJ2-5,NA,TGTGCCAGCAGCTTGATCGACAGGGAGCAAGAGACCCAGTACTTC,CASSLIDREQETQYF
TRBV6-5,NA,TRBJ1-5,NA,TGTGCCAGCAGCGCGGGACGGGCTTACAATCAGCCCCAGCATTTT,CASSAGRAYNQPQHF
TRBV7-9,TRBD2,TRBJ2-5,NA,TGTGCCAGCAGCTCTACCTTTACTAGCGGGGTATTAGAGACCCAGTACTTC,CASSSTFTSGVLETQYF
TRBV23-1,NA,TRBJ2-7,once,TGCGCCAGCAGTCAAGGACTCCCCATCCCTCAGCGATTTTACGAGCAGTACTTC,CASSQGLPIPQRFYEQYF
TRBV27,TRBD1,TRBJ2-4,NA,TGTGCCACCTGGACAGGGGGGGCCAAAAACATTCAGTACTTC,CATWTGGAKNIQYF
TRBV6-6,TRBD1,TRBJ1-2,NA,TGTGCCAGCAGTTATCGGACAGGGGAGGGCTACACCTTC,CASSYRTGEGYTF
TRBV18,NA,TRBJ1-1,NA,TGTGCCAGCTCACCACGCGAGACATACGATACTGAAGCTTTCTTT,CASSPRETYDTEAFF
TRBV19,TRBD1,TRBJ1-1,NA,TGTGCCAGTAGTATGGGGACAGGGGAGGACACTGAAGCTTTCTTT,CASSMGTGEDTEAFF
TRBV5-6,TRBD2,TRBJ2-1,NA,TGTGCCAGCAGCCCAAGGGGACTAGCGGGAAATATTGAGCAGTTCTTC,CASSPRGLAGNIEQFF
TRBV27,NA,TRBJ2-1,NA,TGTGCCAGCAGTTGGGCGGGCACAGCGTACAATGAGCAGTTCTTC,CASSWAGTAYNEQFF
TRBV7-9,NA,TRBJ2-2,NA,TGTGCCAGCAGCACGGGGGCGAACACCGGGGAGCTGTTTTTT,CASSTGANTGELFF
TRBV5-1,TRBD1,TRBJ1-2,NA,TGCGCCAGCAGCTTTTCCCCCGGGACAGTAGTTAACTATGGCTACACCTTC,CASSFSPGTVVNYGYTF